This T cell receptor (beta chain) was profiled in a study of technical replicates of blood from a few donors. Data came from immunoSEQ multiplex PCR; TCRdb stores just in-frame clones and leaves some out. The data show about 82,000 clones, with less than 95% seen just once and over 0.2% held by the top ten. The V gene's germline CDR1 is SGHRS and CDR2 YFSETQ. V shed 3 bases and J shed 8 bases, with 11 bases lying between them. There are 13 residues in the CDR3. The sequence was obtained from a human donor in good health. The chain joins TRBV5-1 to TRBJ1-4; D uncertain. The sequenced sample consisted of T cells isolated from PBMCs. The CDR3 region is CASSSAPGEKLFF. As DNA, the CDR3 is TGCGCCAGCAGCTCCGCCCCCGGGGAAAAACTGTTTTTT.